These 5 T cell receptor beta chains were sequenced from one sample in a study of read filtering for tumor transcriptome and immune sequencing. This library used roughly 370 ng RNA and molecular barcoded adaptors spanning alpha/delta and beta/gamma chains. TCRdb itself ran the reads through MiXCR, one entry per CDR3 protein. The sample includes approximately 62,000 distinct CDR3 sequences, approximately 19% of them seen just once. Sequencing used a population of CD138-negative cells sorted from bone marrow. Source of these receptors: a donor aged 40 or older with multiple myeloma.

This clonotype was picked up many times. The CDR3 protein is CSVEGTHTEAFF. DNA of the CDR3: TGCAGCGTTGAGGGTACGCACACTGAAGCTTTCTTT. This sequence joins TRBV29-1 and TRBJ1-1; D is unclear. Deletions cut 3 bases from V and 3 bases from J, with 8 bases between. The CDR3 has 12 residues. Germline V gene sequence: CDR1 SQVTM, CDR2 ANQGSEA.

This clonotype was observed at least ten times. The chain recombines TRBV5-1 with TRBJ2-2, with 8 nucleotides matching TRBD1. CDR1 and CDR2 (germline): SGHRS, YFSETQ. After removal of 4 bases from V and 4 bases from J, the junction contained 9 bases not matched to a gene. This CDR3 contains 16 residues. The CDR3 region is CASSEKTGVVTGELFF. For the CDR3, the DNA is TGCGCCAGCAGCGAGAAGACAGGGGTCGTCACCGGGGAGCTGTTTTTT.

This clonotype was seen at least ten times. The chain uses TRBV19 and TRBJ2-3; D is perhaps TRBD2 (6 bases). V lost 2 bases, J lost 2 bases, and 8 bases lay in between. Looked up from germline, CDR1 is LNHDA and CDR2 is SQIVND (reference sequence). This CDR3 region has 14 residues. CDR3 in amino acids: CASSISDYTDTQYF. CDR3 nucleotide sequence: TGTGCCAGTAGTATATCGGACTACACAGATACGCAGTATTTT.

This clonotype was seen at least ten times. The CDR3 DNA reads TGCAGCGTTGTACGGACAGGTCCCTACGAGCAGTACTTC. It translates to CSVVRTGPYEQYF. The chain uses TRBV29-1 and TRBJ2-7; 7 bases agree with TRBD1. Germline V gene data show CDR1 as SQVTM and CDR2 as ANQGSEA. The CDR3 consists of 13 residues. V dropped 4 bases and J dropped 2; count of bases not matched to a gene: 5.

This clonotype was observed at least ten times. The V call is TRBV12-3 or TRBV12-4, the J call TRBJ2-5, with D possibly being TRBD1 (5 bases). V lost 3 bases to trimming and J lost 2 bases, with 10 bases between them. There are 14 residues in the CDR3. CDR3 in DNA: TGTGCCAGCAGTTTTCGGGCAGGGCAAGAGACCCAGTACTTC. Translation gives CASSFRAGQETQYF.